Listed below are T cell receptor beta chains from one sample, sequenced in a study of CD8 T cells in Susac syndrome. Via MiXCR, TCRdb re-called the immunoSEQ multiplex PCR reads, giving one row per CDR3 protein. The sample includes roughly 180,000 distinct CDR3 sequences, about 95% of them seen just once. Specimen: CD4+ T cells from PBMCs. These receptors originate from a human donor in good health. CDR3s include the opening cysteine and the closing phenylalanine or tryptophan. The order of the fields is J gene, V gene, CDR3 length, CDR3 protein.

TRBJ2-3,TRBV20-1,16,CSAPSRLAGFTDTQYF
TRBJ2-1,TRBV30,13,CAWTGGFYNEQFF
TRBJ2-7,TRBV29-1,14,CSVVLGARSYEQYF
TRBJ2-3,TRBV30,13,CACAGDSTDTQYF
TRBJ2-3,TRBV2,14,CASRGLGAADTQYF
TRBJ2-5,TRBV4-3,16,CASSQDIGRMGETQYF
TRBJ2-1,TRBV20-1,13,CSARDRERDKQFF
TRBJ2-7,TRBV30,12,CAWSVSVYEQYF
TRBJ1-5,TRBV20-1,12,CSARDMTKPQHF
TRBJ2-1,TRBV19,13,CASKDDRGNEQFF
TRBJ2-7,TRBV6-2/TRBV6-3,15,CASTNRGQGSYEQYF
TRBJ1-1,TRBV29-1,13,CSVNSRGSTEAFF
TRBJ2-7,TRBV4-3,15,CASSQQLAGAYEQYF
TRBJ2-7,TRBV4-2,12,CASSQDSHEQYF
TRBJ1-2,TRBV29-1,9,CSVGSGYTF
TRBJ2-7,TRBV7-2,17,CASSLAQGASYSYEQYF
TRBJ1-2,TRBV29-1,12,CSVKGQGDGYTF
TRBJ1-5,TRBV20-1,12,CSASTPSEPQHF